The present entry profiles one T cell receptor (beta chain) with its context. What antigen it recognizes has not been identified. No much larger clone is present one base from it, and per-base qualities are unavailable. This sample was included in a study of blood T cell repertoires in COVID-19 (dated by TCRdb to the early 2020s). For the wider study: Collaborator samples came from the United States, Italy and Spain and covered acute and convalescent phases of COVID-19. The material from the prospective study consisted of cDNA or gDNA derived from T cells, B-cell-depleted T cells, or PBMCs. Subjects who had been exposed to COVID-19, were actively infected with it, or had recovered from it provided the deeply sampled blood TCRbeta repertoires that made up the dataset. A freely available public database, intended as a resource for researchers studying the immune response to SARS-CoV-2, is where the repertoires were released. The samples were drawn from the first 160 participants of the ongoing ImmuneRACE study and from 1,254 subjects provided by 6 global collaborators. The sample metadata nearly always contained a de-identified subject ID, COVID-19 status, age in years and sex. Where available, HLA class I and class II types were obtained from metadata supplied by the sample provider rather than from assay-based typing. General conclusions and limits of the study: How much clinical and demographic metadata was included differed by source and by participant, and the metadata was provided uncurated.

Spanning cysteine to phenylalanine, the CDR3 consists of 16 amino acids. The retained sequence is limited to the CDR3, 48 bases, with the frame set at the first base. V lost 2 bases and J lost 4 bases, and the count of bases not matched to a germline gene is 10. Based on the germline V gene, the CDR1 and CDR2 sequences are MNHEY and SVGAGI. The immunoSEQ Assay, a bias-controlled multiplex PCR, was used to amplify TCRbeta CDR3 regions from genomic DNA. The paper's data handling went like this. The number of nucleated cells in each sample was estimated by amplification of reference gene primers within the assay. To quantify the absolute abundance of each unique TCRbeta CDR3 rearrangement, sequence reads were collapsed and filtered. For each sample, productive Simpson clonality was calculated as the square root of Simpson's diversity index across productive rearrangements. TCRdb holds this immuneACCESS table with in-frame rearrangements only. Some clones are missing; in checked studies, unresolved V genes explain under half, and the rest has no known cause. D and trimming come from the DNA, and the V and J calls and clone size come from that table. The sample data list tens of thousands of clones, and approximately 85% of these were observed just once. Jointly, the top ten make up roughly 16% of the sample.

The collaborating institutions used their own protocols to collect whole blood in K2EDTA tubes. For TCRbeta analysis, collaborators shipped samples as frozen whole blood, isolated PBMCs, or DNA extracted from either of those sample types. The chain was built from TRBV6-5 and TRBJ2-5, with 7 junctional bases fitting TRBD1. What was sequenced was peripheral blood. The source is a human donor in a cohort sampled during active COVID-19. The sequence in DNA is TGTGCCAGCAGTTACATGACAGGGCCTTTTACAGAGACCCAGTACTTC. Its product reads: CASSYMTGPFTETQYF.